This entry describes one TCR beta chain. These data originate in a study of blood T cell repertoires in COVID-19. J gave up 7 bases and V 7 bases, and 7 bases lay outside the gene matches. Germline loops: CDR1 ENHRY, CDR2 SYGVKD. The CDR3 has 13 residues. Here immunoSEQ multiplex PCR was the method, and the copy in TCRdb shows in-frame clones only, minus some. The profile covers a few hundred thousand clones, with 80% to 85% appearing a single time and 3% taken by the ten largest. This TCR was recovered from a woman between 25 and 40 years old who had recovered from COVID-19. Sequenced input: peripheral blood. The chain links TRBV10-3 to TRBJ1-5, with 7 bases that match TRBD1. Written as DNA, the CDR3 is TGTGCCATCAACACAGGGGTGGACCAGCCCCAGCATTTT. Translation gives CAINTGVDQPQHF.